Sequencing of this TCR beta chain was carried out in a study of graft-versus-host responses after intestinal transplantation. As to this clone: Its antigen is not identified.

Produced via immunoSEQ multiplex PCR; TCRdb's table is partial and in-frame only. This table has about 100,000 clones, about 90% appearing once. CDR3 length: 14 amino acids. The germline V gene has CDR1 SGDLS and CDR2 YYNGEE. Trimming cost V 4 bases and J 2 bases; bases outside gene matches: 5. The TCR sequence derives from a human donor who was the organ donor for an intestinal transplant. This specimen was unstimulated CD4+ T cells sorted from spleen or lymph node cells, taken before transplant. The chain has TRBV9 and TRBJ2-7, with 8 bases that match TRBD2. This CDR3 reads CASSPTSGPYEQYF. The CDR3 bases are TGTGCCAGCAGCCCAACTAGCGGACCCTACGAGCAGTACTTC.